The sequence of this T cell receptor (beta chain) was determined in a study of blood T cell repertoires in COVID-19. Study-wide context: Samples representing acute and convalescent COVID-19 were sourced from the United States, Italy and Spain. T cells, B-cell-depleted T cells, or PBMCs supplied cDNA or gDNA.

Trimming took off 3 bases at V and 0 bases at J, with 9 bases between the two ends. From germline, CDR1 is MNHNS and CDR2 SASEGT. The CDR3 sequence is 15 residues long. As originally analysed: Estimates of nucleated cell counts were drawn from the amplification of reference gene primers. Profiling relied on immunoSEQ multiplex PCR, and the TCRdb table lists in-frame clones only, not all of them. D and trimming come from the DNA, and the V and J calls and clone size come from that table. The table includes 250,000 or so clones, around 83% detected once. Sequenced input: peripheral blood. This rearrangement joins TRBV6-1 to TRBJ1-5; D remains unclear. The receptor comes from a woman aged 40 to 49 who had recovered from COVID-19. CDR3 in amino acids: CASSDLADSNQPQHF. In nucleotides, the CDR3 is TGTGCCAGCAGTGATTTGGCGGATAGCAATCAGCCCCAGCATTTT.